Below are 2 T cell receptor beta chains sequenced from a single sample in a study of shared clonotypes between healthy human individuals. Sequencing was performed with immunoSEQ multiplex PCR; in TCRdb, only in-frame clones are kept and a portion is missing. The sample records 2.3 million or so clones, over 85% being singletons. Sequencing was carried out using naive CD4+ T cells from PBMCs. This sample's subset: CD45RA+ positively selected. The receptor set was obtained from a man in his late teens or twenties in good health. Some clones in this sample may be carry-over from other donors' samples.

The chain couples TRBV7-9 to TRBJ2-7, with 11 bases aligning to TRBD2. The junction had 16 bases not matched to a gene; V was cut back by 1 base and J by 5 bases. The V gene's germline CDR1 is SEHNR and CDR2 FQNEAQ (reference sequence). The length of the CDR3 is 19 residues. Here the CDR3 reads CASSLGFGTSGRGSHEQYF. Written as DNA, the CDR3 is TGTGCCAGCAGCTTAGGGTTCGGGACTAGCGGAAGGGGAAGCCACGAGCAGTACTTC. The full variable domain, with the rest looked up from reference TRBV7-9 and TRBJ2-7, is DTGVSQNPRHKITKRGQNVTFRCDPISEHNRLYWYRQTLGQGPEFLTYFQNEAQLEKSRLLSDRFSAERPKGSFSTLEIQRTEQGDSAMYLCASSLGFGTSGRGSHEQYFGPGTRLTVT.

The chain joins TRBV6-1 to TRBJ2-5; D remains ambiguous. The V and J ends lost 2 bases and 7 bases respectively, with 8 bases between them. Per germline, CDR1 MNHNS and CDR2 SASEGT. CDR3 length: 12 amino acids. For the CDR3, the DNA is TGTGCCAGCAGTGAATTGTTGAGGACCCAGTACTTC. Translation gives CASSELLRTQYF.